The subject of this entry is one T cell receptor beta chain. The antigen remains undetermined. Gene names are mouse gene names. The CDR3 end falls 1 residue outside the read, so it is completed with the germline J gene. Time point defined: mouse harvest day 7 after allogeneic transplant. The graft held 10^6 splenic CD5+ T cells and 10^7 T-cell-depleted bone marrow cells. Mice had MHC-mismatched B6 into BALB/c GVHD, sampled day 7 or 14. This sample is part of a study of tissue T cells after allogeneic stem cell transplantation. Whole-study findings and limits: Anatomically similar tissues had similar TCR repertoires within each patient. Only a limited share of tissue TCRs appeared in blood or spleen.

Survey-depth TCRbeta CDR3 sequencing reported V/J genes and productive frequencies. Sequencing used immunoSEQ multiplex PCR; TCRdb keeps in-frame clones, though not all of them. The sample has some 5,000 clones, roughly 47% seen once. This CDR3 contains 10 residues. Deletions cut 6 bases from V and 5 bases from J, with 1 base between. Germline V gene sequence: CDR1 LGHDT, CDR2 YNNKQL (reference sequence). The sequence came from a female BALB/c mouse given C57BL/6 T cells with graft-versus-host disease after an allogeneic hematopoietic cell transplant. The chain recombines TRBV4 with TRBJ1-4, with D uncertain. Specimen: gut tissue. The CDR3 sequence is CASRNERLFF. CDR3 bases read: TGTGCCAGCAGAAACGAAAGATTATTT.